A selection of T cell receptor beta chains follows, all from one sample in a study of CD8 T cells in Susac syndrome. TCRdb recomputed calls from the immunoSEQ multiplex PCR reads with MiXCR, one row per CDR3 protein. The sample contains 55,000 to 70,000 distinct CDR3 sequences, roughly 94% of which appear only once. The material sequenced was CD8+ T cells from PBMCs. Receptors originate from a human donor in good health. The CDR3 runs from the conserved cysteine through the conserved F or W. Fields, in order: J gene, V gene, CDR3 protein.

TRBJ1-2 | TRBV29-1 | CSVDLYGYTF
TRBJ1-4 | TRBV4-3 | CASSQDFGDWANEKLFF
TRBJ1-4 | TRBV4-1 | CASSPGQGAEKLFF
TRBJ2-5 | TRBV6-2/TRBV6-3 | CASSIPGTSGPETQYF
TRBJ2-2 | TRBV5-1 | CASTTAGAPGELFF
TRBJ2-2 | TRBV30 | CAWNGQGTYTGELFF
TRBJ2-5 | TRBV7-9 | CASSSGGVRETQYF
TRBJ2-3 | TRBV7-9 | CASSPAFAGGNTDTQYF
TRBJ2-3 | TRBV7-2 | CASSSPANPGGDTQYF
TRBJ1-5 | TRBV28 | CASSFRGDSNQPQHF
TRBJ1-1 | TRBV13 | CASSLRQGDAFF
TRBJ1-6 | TRBV7-9 | CASSLPAAYNSPLHF
TRBJ2-3 | TRBV7-2 | CASSSTGGGADTQYF
TRBJ2-3 | TRBV29-1 | CSVGKGAADTQYF
TRBJ1-4 | TRBV6-2/TRBV6-3 | CASSYDLQGQTTNEKLFF
TRBJ1-1 | TRBV5-1 | CASSWGRGDSNTEAFF
TRBJ1-2 | TRBV30 | CALGHNYGYTF
TRBJ1-6 | TRBV13 | CASSPGGRSPLHF
TRBJ2-5 | TRBV7-9 | CASSARGSILRETQYF
TRBJ1-1 | TRBV29-1 | CSGRTAGRNTEAFF
TRBJ1-2 | TRBV9 | CASSVGTGTEGYTF
TRBJ2-1 | TRBV7-2 | CASRMGTAYNEQFF
TRBJ2-7 | TRBV2 | CASSHPLDEQYF
TRBJ1-1 | TRBV20-1 | CSANPVQDTEAFF
TRBJ1-3 | TRBV13 | CASSFVGTGNTIYF
TRBJ1-1 | TRBV9 | CASSAGQGATEAFF
TRBJ1-4 | TRBV3-1 | CASRSTGTGHEKLFF
TRBJ2-5 | TRBV6-5 | CASTRSGGAGETQYF
TRBJ2-5 | TRBV6-2/TRBV6-3 | CASRTARWAVGEYQETQYF
TRBJ1-3 | TRBV29-1 | CSVATGSGNTIYF
TRBJ1-1 | TRBV7-9 | CASSLARDRGAFF
TRBJ1-4 | TRBV27 | CASSFTGPGVEKLFF
TRBJ2-5 | TRBV7-2 | CASRSGSGGGETQYF
TRBJ2-2 | TRBV2 | CASTPDERANTGELFF
TRBJ2-4 | TRBV6-5 | CASSYYIPSSDRGEDIQYF
TRBJ2-7 | TRBV13 | CASNPLGTGNYEQYF
TRBJ2-7 | TRBV7-9 | CASSSTGDPYEQYF
TRBJ2-7 | TRBV29-1 | CSVEDQETGSSYEQYF
TRBJ1-1 | TRBV7-9 | CASTRSGETEAFF
TRBJ1-5 | TRBV6-2/TRBV6-3 | CASTIRGNQPQHF
TRBJ2-5 | TRBV28 | CAGGESQETQYF
TRBJ2-2 | TRBV12-3/TRBV12-4 | CASNRDRAATGELFF
TRBJ1-2 | TRBV7-9 | CASSLGGGRAYGYTF
TRBJ2-7 | TRBV4-1 | CASTGEGSSYEQYF
TRBJ1-3 | TRBV1 | CTSSPPGGVGVYSGNTIYF
TRBJ2-5 | TRBV7-8 | CASSLALAGGPGGETQYF
TRBJ2-3 | TRBV20-1 | CSARDLGGTTDTQYF
TRBJ2-3 | TRBV9 | CASSGGRANTQYF
TRBJ1-2 | TRBV13 | CASSLPGQGHGYTF
TRBJ1-2 | TRBV6-1 | CASRNPRGYTF
TRBJ2-1 | TRBV7-2 | CASSQLAGLLEQFF
TRBJ2-7 | TRBV7-8 | CASSPGTAGAGEQYF
TRBJ2-1 | TRBV29-1 | CSVERGGAGEQFF
TRBJ2-2 | TRBV29-1 | CSVEGTGGKFGDTGELFF
TRBJ1-2 | TRBV6-1 | CASTPRTGIDYGYTF
TRBJ2-1 | TRBV6-2/TRBV6-3 | CASTEPGTYYNEQFF
TRBJ2-1 | TRBV7-9 | CASSLVETAWNEQFF